The present T cell receptor (beta chain) was sequenced within a study of tumor-infiltrating lymphocytes in primary liver carcinoma. Study-level information: Spanning 30 to 69 years of age, the patients were men and women. The yield of productive TCRbeta reads per sample was roughly 3.5 to 7.13 million and was similar across tissue types.

Total RNA (approximately 500 ng) served as template for TCR beta cDNA synthesis primed by a constant-region primer. For TCR beta, libraries were produced by three nested multiplex PCR rounds using slightly modified ARM-PCR. TRBV1-TRBV30 forward and Cbeta reverse primers drove the first two roughly 10-cycle rounds. One entry per CDR3 protein results from TCRdb running MiXCR on the multiplex PCR reads. The sample shows under 150,000 distinct CDR3 sequences, around 70% of them seen only once. RNA and DNA were co-extracted from about 19-30 mg of unsorted bulk tissue. Per germline, CDR1 MNHNY and CDR2 SVGAGI (reference sequence). The CDR3 contains 17 residues. Whole-study findings and limits: When set against blood, tumors had a significantly higher top-250-clone fraction (p = 0.039).

Remarks on this clonotype: The antigen remains unidentified. One junction end disagrees with the germline gene, perhaps due to a read error.

This receptor was taken from a woman aged 55-69 years with primary liver carcinoma and hepatitis B virus infection. The sequencing input was tumor-adjacent normal liver tissue. The V and J genes are TRBV6-6 and TRBJ2-3, with 14 bases lining up with TRBD2. In DNA form, the CDR3 reads TGTGCCAACAGTTACCCAAGACTAGCGGGAGGGACAGATACGCAGTACTTT. Its protein is CANSYPRLAGGTDTQYF.